One sample yielded the 30 T cell receptor beta chains listed below, sequenced in a study of PD-L1 blockade in urothelial cancer. The sample's time point: pretreatment peripheral blood. Clones were read by immunoSEQ multiplex PCR, and TCRdb kept only the in-frame ones, dropping some. The data contain roughly 49,000 clones, 86% of them singletons. Sequences were derived from PBMCs, sampled around atezolizumab (anti-PD-L1) treatment. The receptors were gathered from a man between 60 and 70 years old with urothelial cancer.

This chain joins TRBV4-3 and TRBJ1-1; 9 bases line up with TRBD1. The CDR3 spans 13 residues. CDR1 and CDR2 from the germline V gene are LGHNA and YSLEER. With 4 bases clipped from V and 6 bases from J, the junction kept 3 bases outside the gene matches. In DNA, the CDR3 is TGCGCCAGCAGCCGGAGACAGGGGGCTGAAGCTTTCTTT. Protein sequence: CASSRRQGAEAFF.

The chain joins TRBV30 to TRBJ1-3; D uncertain. From germline, CDR1 is GTSNPN and CDR2 SVGIG (reference sequence). The CDR3 is made up of 15 amino acids. Trimming cost V 5 bases and J 4 bases, with 18 bases left between them. The CDR3 DNA is TGTGCCTGGCTTGTTAAACCCCAGAAAGGAAACACCATATATTTT. Translated: CAWLVKPQKGNTIYF.

The chain links TRBV11-3 to TRBJ2-3; tentatively, D is TRBD1 (7 bases). Germline lookup yields CDR1 SGHNT and CDR2 YENEEA. V was cut by 5 bases and J by 3 bases, with 18 bases left in between. There are 16 residues in the CDR3. Here the CDR3 DNA reads TGTGCCAGCAGCCCCCGGGCGGGACAGAAAACAGATACGCAGTATTTT. It codes for CASSPRAGQKTDTQYF.

The chain uses TRBV7-8 and TRBJ1-4; the D gene is possibly TRBD1 (6 bases). Trimming took off 6 bases at V and 2 bases at J, with 10 bases between the two ends. CDR3 length equals 14 residues. The germline CDR1 and CDR2 sequences are SGHVS and FQNEAQ. CDR3 amino acids: CASSSGATNEKLFF. In DNA, the CDR3 is TGTGCCAGCAGTTCAGGGGCGACTAATGAAAAACTGTTTTTT.

The chain combines TRBV30 with TRBJ2-6; possible D gene TRBD2, 5 bases. CDR1 is GTSNPN and CDR2 is SVGIG in the germline V gene (reference sequence). The V and J ends lost 5 bases and 3 bases respectively, with 11 bases between them. This CDR3 comprises 14 residues. The CDR3 reads CAWGDGVGANVLTF. In DNA form, the CDR3 reads TGTGCCTGGGGCGACGGGGTTGGGGCCAACGTCCTGACTTTC.

This clone was picked up a small number of times. V is TRBV7-2 and J is TRBJ2-3; 11 nucleotides line up with TRBD2. The trim removed 2 bases at V and 7 bases at J, leaving 8 bases unmatched. CDR3 length: 16 residues. Germline CDR1 and CDR2: SGHTA and FQGNSA. Here the CDR3 reads CASSLTTSGSKNTQYF. The CDR3 DNA follows: TGTGCCAGCAGCTTAACCACTAGCGGGAGTAAAAATACGCAGTATTTT. Complete variable domain (other parts from reference TRBV7-2 and TRBJ2-3): GAGVSQSPSNKVTEKGKDVELRCDPISGHTALYWYRQSLGQGLEFLIYFQGNSAPDKSGLPSDRFSAERTGGSVSTLTIQRTQQEDSAVYLCASSLTTSGSKNTQYFGPGTRLTVL.

The V gene is TRBV2, the J gene TRBJ1-1; the D gene is possibly TRBD1 (5 bases). The CDR3 has 12 residues. The V gene lost 6 bases and the J gene lost 6 bases, with 11 bases spanning the gap. The germline CDR1 and CDR2 sequences are SNHLY and FYNNEI. CDR3 amino acids: CASSLIGAEAFF. DNA for the CDR3: TGTGCCAGCAGCTTAATAGGGGCTGAAGCTTTCTTT. The whole variable domain, filled in from reference TRBV2 and TRBJ1-1, reads EPEVTQTPSHQVTQMGQEVILRCVPISNHLYFYWYRQILGQKVEFLVSFYNNEISEKSEIFDDQFSVERPDGSNFTLKIRSTKLEDSAMYFCASSLIGAEAFFGQGTRLTVV.

V gene TRBV5-4 combines with J gene TRBJ2-5, with unresolved D. CDR1 and CDR2 from the germline V gene are SGHNT and YYREEE (reference sequence). Trimming took 0 bases from V and 4 from J, leaving 10 bases between them. The CDR3 is 14 residues long. In DNA form, the CDR3 reads TGTGCCAGCAGCTTGGACTGGCAGGTAGAGACCCAGTACTTC. Protein product: CASSLDWQVETQYF. The variable domain in full, with the rest retrieved from reference TRBV5-4 and TRBJ2-5, is ETGVTQSPTHLIKTRGQQVTLRCSSQSGHNTVSWYQQALGQGPQFIFQYYREEENGRGNFPPRFSGLQFPNYSSELNVNALELDDSALYLCASSLDWQVETQYFGPGTRLLVL.

The J gene is TRBJ1-1, the V gene TRBV6-5; D is ambiguous. The CDR3 has 15 residues. V lost 8 bases, J lost 1 base, and 17 bases lay in between. The germline V gene has CDR1 MNHEY and CDR2 SVGAGI. CDR3 region: CASGTRGLANTEAFF. The DNA of the CDR3 is TGTGCCAGCGGAACGCGCGGTTTGGCGAACACTGAAGCTTTCTTT.

This clone has only one observation. V is TRBV6-1 and J is TRBJ1-3; 7 nucleotides agree with TRBD1. Trimming took 4 bases from V and 4 from J; bases not matched to a gene: 13. Germline V CDR1 and CDR2: MNHNS, SASEGT. CDR3 length equals 17 residues. CDR3 loop: CASSVQGIGSGGNTIYF. In nucleotides, the CDR3 is TGTGCCAGCAGTGTACAGGGGATCGGGTCCGGGGGAAACACCATATATTTT.

The gene calls are TRBV29-1 and TRBJ1-1, with a weak D call TRBD1 (5 bases). The CDR3 spans 12 residues. V was clipped by 8 bases and J by 0 bases, with 10 bases between them. Germline lookup yields CDR1 SQVTM and CDR2 ANQGSEA. For the CDR3, the DNA is TGCAGCTCAGGGTACATGAACACTGAAGCTTTCTTT. Translated: CSSGYMNTEAFF.

This clone has just one count. This chain connects TRBV27 to TRBJ2-7; weak D call: TRBD2 (5 bases). Germline values: CDR1 MNHEY, CDR2 SMNVEV (reference sequence). CDR3 length: 12 residues. Trimming shortened V by 5 bases and J by 6 bases, and 11 bases separated the two germline ends. The CDR3 sequence: CASSPLRGEQYF. The DNA for the CDR3 is TGTGCCAGCAGTCCCCTCCGGGGCGAGCAGTACTTC.

The chain couples TRBV30 to TRBJ2-7; 8 bases are shared with TRBD2. Germline CDR1 is GTSNPN and CDR2 is SVGIG (reference sequence). The CDR3 has 13 residues. The V gene end was trimmed by 3 bases and the J gene end by 6 bases; junction bases not matched to a gene: 7. The CDR3 loop is CAWRAGTRGEQYF. CDR3 bases: TGTGCCTGGAGGGCCGGGACTAGGGGCGAGCAGTACTTC.

This sequence joins TRBV5-1 and TRBJ1-1, with D uncertain. Trimming removed 0 bases at V and 0 bases at J, with 15 bases between. Per the germline V gene, CDR1 is SGHRS and CDR2 is YFSETQ. This CDR3 has 17 amino acids. The CDR3 reads CASSLGPAPGVNTEAFF. In DNA form, the CDR3 reads TGCGCCAGCAGCTTGGGGCCAGCCCCGGGTGTGAACACTGAAGCTTTCTTT. Variable domain in full (rest from reference TRBV5-1 and TRBJ1-1): KAGVTQTPRYLIKTRGQQVTLSCSPISGHRSVSWYQQTPGQGLQFLFEYFSETQRNKGNFPGRFSGRQFSNSRSEMNVSTLELGDSALYLCASSLGPAPGVNTEAFFGQGTRLTVV.

The chain links TRBV5-1 to TRBJ1-5; tentative D call: TRBD1 (6 bases). V lost 0 bases and J 1 base, leaving 8 bases between the germline ends. CDR1 SGHRS and CDR2 YFSETQ come from the germline V gene. CDR3 length: 15 amino acids. The chain's CDR3 is CASSLAGVSNQPQHF. CDR3 DNA: TGCGCCAGCAGCTTGGCAGGGGTAAGCAATCAGCCCCAGCATTTT.

The chain recombines TRBV13 with TRBJ2-5; the match to TRBD1 covers 10 bases. V lost 6 bases to trimming and J lost 5 bases; unmatched junction nucleotides: 3. Per the germline V gene, CDR1 is PRHDT and CDR2 is FYEKMQ (reference sequence). The CDR3 contains 13 residues. The CDR3, as DNA: TGTGCCAGCAGTGGGACAGGGGTTGAGACCCAGTACTTC. This codes for CASSGTGVETQYF.

J is TRBJ2-1 and V is TRBV18; D gene ambiguous. Trimming removed 4 bases from V and 5 bases from J, with 15 bases in between. The CDR3 contains 15 residues. Germline CDR1 KGHSH, CDR2 LQKENI. DNA for the CDR3: TGTGCCAGCTCACAAGCAGGTTTCCTCCACAATGAGCAGTTCTTC. This sequence encodes CASSQAGFLHNEQFF. The variable domain in full, completed from reference TRBV18 and TRBJ2-1, reads NAGVMQNPRHLVRRRGQEARLRCSPMKGHSHVYWYRQLPEEGLKFMVYLQKENIIDESGMPKERFSAEFPKEGPSILRIQQVVRGDSAAYFCASSQAGFLHNEQFFGPGTRLTVL.

The rearrangement joins TRBV5-4 to TRBJ2-7; 7 bases map to TRBD1. The CDR3 covers 14 residues. Per germline, CDR1 SGHNT and CDR2 YYREEE (reference sequence). V was clipped by 5 bases and J by 3 bases; unmatched bases: 8. DNA for the CDR3: TGTGCCAGCAGTAATAACAGGGGAGACTACGAGCAGTACTTC. Translated: CASSNNRGDYEQYF. Variable domain in full (rest from reference TRBV5-4 and TRBJ2-7): ETGVTQSPTHLIKTRGQQVTLRCSSQSGHNTVSWYQQALGQGPQFIFQYYREEENGRGNFPPRFSGLQFPNYSSELNVNALELDDSALYLCASSNNRGDYEQYFGPGTRLTVT.

This clone appeared a single time. This chain connects TRBV19 to TRBJ2-3; possible D gene TRBD2, 6 bases. The CDR3 has 13 amino acids. CDR1 and CDR2 from the germline V gene are LNHDA and SQIVND (reference sequence). The V end was cut by 1 base, the J end by 4 bases, with 6 bases between. The CDR3 is CASSIAGADTQYF. The CDR3 DNA reads TGTGCCAGTAGTATAGCGGGAGCAGATACGCAGTATTTT.

The chain couples TRBV18 to TRBJ2-7; possibly TRBD2 for D (6 bases). Germline CDR1 reads KGHSH; CDR2 reads LQKENI. Trimming left V 3 bases short and J 4 bases short, with 13 bases between. This CDR3 has 14 amino acids. CDR3 DNA sequence: TGTGCCAGCTCACCCGGGGGTCAGGCGTACGAGCAGTACTTC. Protein: CASSPGGQAYEQYF.

The J gene is TRBJ1-1, the V gene TRBV5-1; TRBD1 is a possible D gene (5 bases). The CDR3 is made up of 15 amino acids. Germline V lookup: CDR1 SGHRS, CDR2 YFSETQ. With 2 bases removed from V and 2 bases from J, the gap between germline ends came to 13 bases. CDR3 residues: CASSLWGSFNTEAFF. The CDR3 region has the DNA TGCGCCAGCAGCTTATGGGGCAGCTTTAACACTGAAGCTTTCTTT.

The chain carries TRBV4-1 and TRBJ2-1; D is possibly TRBD2 (6 bases). Trimming took 4 bases from V and 0 from J, leaving 13 bases between them. The CDR3 length is 16 residues. The germline CDR1 and CDR2 sequences are MGHRA and YSYEKL. For the CDR3, the DNA is TGCGCCAGCAGCCCTAGTCTCGGGAGCTCCTACAATGAGCAGTTCTTC. It encodes CASSPSLGSSYNEQFF.

V and J are TRBV19 and TRBJ2-2; maybe TRBD2 (6 bases). Germline CDR1 reads LNHDA; CDR2 reads SQIVND (reference sequence). V was shortened by 3 bases and J by 1 base, with 15 bases between the two germline ends. This CDR3 comprises 17 residues. The CDR3 sequence is CASSISGGAVNTGELFF. Here the CDR3 DNA reads TGTGCCAGTAGTATTTCCGGCGGGGCCGTGAACACCGGGGAGCTGTTTTTT.

V gene TRBV6-1 combines with J gene TRBJ1-5; 8 bases map to TRBD1. V lost 6 bases to trimming and J lost 2 bases; unmatched junction nucleotides: 6. CDR3 length: 15 amino acids. Per the germline V gene, CDR1 is MNHNS and CDR2 is SASEGT. In DNA form, the CDR3 reads TGTGCCAGCAGGACCCAGGGGGCCGGCAATCAGCCCCAGCATTTT. Amino acids: CASRTQGAGNQPQHF.

The chain uses TRBV7-6 and TRBJ2-7, with a possible D match to TRBD1 (6 bases). Trimming cost V 5 bases and J 2 bases, with 13 bases left between them. The CDR3 spans 14 residues. Germline V gives CDR1 SGHVS, CDR2 FNYEAQ. The CDR3 loop is CASSLQPGAYEQYF. Here the CDR3 DNA reads TGTGCCAGCAGCCTGCAACCAGGGGCCTACGAGCAGTACTTC. The whole variable domain, remainder taken from reference TRBV7-6 and TRBJ2-7, is GAGVSQSPRYKVTKRGQDVALRCDPISGHVSLYWYRQALGQGPEFLTYFNYEAQQDKSGLPNDRFSAERPEGSISTLTIQRTEQRDSAMYRCASSLQPGAYEQYFGPGTRLTVT.

This rearrangement joins TRBV6-1 to TRBJ2-3; the D is unclear. Between the trimmed V and J ends, which lost 4 bases and 4 bases, there was a span of 12 bases. The CDR3 extends over 14 amino acids. CDR1 is MNHNS, CDR2 SASEGT, per germline. Here the CDR3 reads CASSVRVSADTQYF. CDR3 coding DNA: TGTGCCAGCAGTGTTCGAGTGAGCGCAGATACGCAGTATTTT.

The chain has TRBV30 and TRBJ1-1, with no clear D. V shed 2 bases and J shed 8 bases, with 15 bases lying between them. The germline V gene has CDR1 GTSNPN and CDR2 SVGIG (reference sequence). This CDR3 comprises 13 residues. The CDR3 protein is CAWSSNAGWEAFF. Here the CDR3 DNA reads TGTGCCTGGAGTTCTAATGCGGGATGGGAAGCTTTCTTT. Looking up the rest from reference TRBV30 and TRBJ1-1 gives the full variable domain: SQTIHQWPATLVQPVGSPLSLECTVEGTSNPNLYWYRQAAGRGLQLLFYSVGIGQISSEVPQNLSASRPQDRQFILSSKKLLLSDSGFYLCAWSSNAGWEAFFGQGTRLTVV.

This CDR3 is CASSQNQQGPTLAGFTF. Here the CDR3 DNA reads TGTGCCAGCTCACAGAATCAACAGGGGCCCACTTTAGCCGGTTTCACCTTC. The J gene is TRBJ1-2, the V gene TRBV18; 7 bases fit TRBD1. The CDR3 is made up of 17 amino acids. Germline V gene data show CDR1 as KGHSH and CDR2 as LQKENI. The J segment lost 13 bases and the V segment lost 4 bases, leaving 24 bases of the junction unmatched.

This rearrangement joins TRBV27 to TRBJ1-1, with a tentative D call TRBD1 (5 bases). Trimming shortened V by 3 bases and J by 1 base, and 15 bases separated the two germline ends. CDR1 and CDR2 (germline): MNHEY, SMNVEV (reference sequence). This CDR3 is 16 amino acids long. CDR3 loop: CASSFWRGAGNTEAFF. The CDR3 DNA reads as TGTGCCAGCAGTTTTTGGAGGGGCGCGGGGAACACTGAAGCTTTCTTT.

The chain combines TRBV19 with TRBJ2-3, with 8 bases matching TRBD2. The germline V gene encodes CDR1 LNHDA and CDR2 SQIVND (reference sequence). V lost 6 bases to trimming and J lost 4 bases; unmatched junction nucleotides: 9. The length of the CDR3 is 15 residues. The CDR3: CASRRSGGRPDTQYF. DNA for the CDR3: TGTGCCAGTAGAAGGTCTGGCGGGAGGCCAGATACGCAGTATTTT. Combining the CDR3 with reference TRBV19 and TRBJ2-3 gives the whole variable domain DGGITQSPKYLFRKEGQNVTLSCEQNLNHDAMYWYRQDPGQGLRLIYYSQIVNDFQKGDIAEGYSVSREKKESFPLTVTSAQKNPTAFYLCASRRSGGRPDTQYFGPGTRLTVL.